Listed below are T cell receptor beta chains from one sample, sequenced in a study of T cell responses to AZD1222 COVID-19 vaccine. TCRdb's copy holds only in-frame clones and misses some; the assay was immunoSEQ multiplex PCR. The profile shows about 140,000 clones, more than 85% of them singletons. Sequences were derived from peripheral blood, sampled after recovery from COVID-19. Receptors were obtained from an adult who had recovered from COVID-19. The conserved cysteine and the conserved F or W are not part of the CDR3 here.

J gene,V gene,CDR3 protein
TRBJ2-7,TRBV5-4,ASSLAGTGIYEQY
TRBJ1-6,TRBV15,ATSRSPGTPLH
TRBJ1-1,TRBV6-1,ASSDRVGLRDRGLTEAF
TRBJ1-5,TRBV19,ASSIARDQPQH
TRBJ2-3,TRBV5-1,ASSLGTSTDTQY
TRBJ2-7,TRBV11-3,ASSLATGGNYEQY
TRBJ2-1,TRBV27,ASGQGSHNNEQF
TRBJ2-1,TRBV11-2,ASSFLEGVYNEQF
TRBJ2-7,TRBV19,ASSRTSGSYEQY
TRBJ1-1,TRBV27,ASSTPGTEAF
TRBJ2-5,TRBV11-2,ASSRLETQY
TRBJ2-1,TRBV3-1/TRBV3-2,ASSPPESREIVYNEQF
TRBJ1-1,TRBV7-3,ASSYRGDTEAF
TRBJ2-3,TRBV3-1/TRBV3-2,ASSQATGSLTDTQY
TRBJ1-2,TRBV5-1,ASSLDRLDPSRGYT
TRBJ2-7,TRBV5-1,ASSSGPGARGVKSYEQY
TRBJ2-1,TRBV7-7,ASSLHTGDNEQF
TRBJ2-2,TRBV19,ASSPGLVRGELF
TRBJ2-1,TRBV5-1,ASSLLAGIHEQF
TRBJ2-7,TRBV24-1,ATSDSGTGTHEQY
TRBJ2-7,TRBV28,ASTPGLIYEQY
TRBJ1-1,TRBV19,ASNRDRGWSEAF
TRBJ2-5,TRBV7-2,ASSVSGIRETQY
TRBJ1-1,TRBV2,ASSVEERAF
TRBJ2-5,TRBV10-2,ASRSHGGMVETQY
TRBJ1-1,TRBV30,AWRTVQVQAF
TRBJ2-1,TRBV7-8,ASSPVAVGASYNEQF
TRBJ1-3,TRBV9,ASSVGGESGNTIY
TRBJ2-7,TRBV7-2,ARLERTGGSYEQY
TRBJ2-2,TRBV9,ASSTGPSANTGELF
TRBJ1-6,TRBV2,ASRGDSDNSPLH
TRBJ2-2,TRBV19,ASIAGSYANTGELF
TRBJ1-3,TRBV11-2,ASSPWTGAGNTIY
TRBJ2-7,TRBV7-2,ASSPDIQSYEQY
TRBJ2-7,TRBV30,ALGRGSSYEQY
TRBJ2-7,TRBV5-4,ASSLELASYEQY
TRBJ1-3,TRBV15,ATSRVTSGNTIY
TRBJ1-1,TRBV4-1,ASSSTDYTEAF
TRBJ1-1,TRBV7-9,ASSFGGTDTEAF
TRBJ2-7,TRBV11-1,ASRPGTAYEQY
TRBJ2-5,TRBV29-1,SVRDGLQETQY
TRBJ2-7,TRBV30,AWSVPYEQY
TRBJ2-7,TRBV6-5,ASSEDLSSYEQY
TRBJ1-2,TRBV18,ASSPTTGDAYGYT
TRBJ1-6,TRBV5-5,ASWGSSYNSPLH
TRBJ2-2,TRBV5-8,ASSFRRFGELF
TRBJ2-7,TRBV28,ASSPLAGVSYEQY
TRBJ2-4,TRBV29-1,SVGGGGLKNIQY
TRBJ2-1,TRBV3-1/TRBV3-2,ASSQDLAATYNEQF
TRBJ2-7,TRBV5-8,ASSVDDGGEQY
TRBJ2-1,TRBV4-1,ASSLTAGGRVEQF
TRBJ2-3,TRBV19,ASSIQKGASGPTDTQY
TRBJ2-3,TRBV19,ASSRGLAGVGTDTQY
TRBJ1-1,TRBV27,ASSRDRAMNTEAF